These 24 T cell receptor beta chains originate from one sample sequenced in a study of OX40 agonist ivuxolimab in advanced cancers. Profiling relied on immunoSEQ multiplex PCR, and the TCRdb table lists in-frame clones only, not all of them. There are roughly 41,000 clones in the sample; approximately 89% occur only once, and 10% to 15% lies in the top ten. Sequencing used CD4+ or CD8+ T cells sorted from blood, obtained in a trial of the OX40 agonist ivuxolimab. Receptor source: an adult with an advanced solid tumor such as melanoma, head and neck, liver or kidney cancer.

This chain uses TRBV7-9 with TRBJ2-7, with 8 bases lining up with TRBD1. The trim removed 4 bases at V and 0 bases at J, leaving 5 bases unmatched. The CDR3 loop spans 15 amino acids. CDR1 is SEHNR and CDR2 is FQNEAQ in the germline V gene (reference sequence). The CDR3 bases are TGTGCCAGCAGCTCTGGACAGGGAAGCTCCTACGAGCAGTACTTC. This translates into CASSSGQGSSYEQYF.

There are a few counts of this clone. The rearrangement uses TRBV5-1 and TRBJ2-7, with 9 bases that match TRBD1. J lost 0 bases, V lost 4 bases, and 5 bases had no gene match. CDR3 length: 15 residues. CDR1 is SGHRS and CDR2 is YFSETQ in the germline V gene. The CDR3 sequence: CASSVGQGISYEQYF. CDR3 nucleotides: TGCGCCAGCAGCGTGGGACAGGGAATCTCCTACGAGCAGTACTTC. Looking up the rest from reference TRBV5-1 and TRBJ2-7 gives the full variable domain: KAGVTQTPRYLIKTRGQQVTLSCSPISGHRSVSWYQQTPGQGLQFLFEYFSETQRNKGNFPGRFSGRQFSNSRSEMNVSTLELGDSALYLCASSVGQGISYEQYFGPGTRLTVT.

The chain employs TRBV7-8 and TRBJ2-5; the D gene could be TRBD1 or TRBD2 (6 bases each). Germline CDR1 reads SGHVS; CDR2 reads FQNEAQ. The CDR3 is 15 residues long. Between the trimmed V and J ends, which lost 5 bases and 1 base, there was a span of 14 bases. The CDR3 sequence: CASSTWGATQETQYF. The CDR3 DNA sequence: TGTGCCAGCAGCACCTGGGGGGCCACCCAAGAGACCCAGTACTTC.

The chain employs TRBV7-9 and TRBJ1-3; D might be TRBD1 (6 bases). Germline assignment: CDR1 SEHNR and CDR2 FQNEAQ (reference sequence). V was trimmed by 5 bases and J by 2 bases, leaving 13 bases between them. CDR3 length: 15 residues. The CDR3 region is CASSDYRVAGNTIYF. CDR3 sequence (DNA): TGTGCCAGCAGCGATTACAGGGTAGCTGGAAACACCATATATTTT.

The chain employs TRBV6-5 and TRBJ1-2; tentative D call: TRBD1 (6 bases). The V and J ends lost 5 bases and 6 bases respectively, with 13 bases between them. Germline V lookup: CDR1 MNHEY, CDR2 SVGAGI. CDR3 length equals 13 residues. CDR3 coding DNA: TGTGCCAGCAGTACCCGGGACACGGATGGCTACACCTTC. Protein product: CASSTRDTDGYTF.

V and J are TRBV6-5 and TRBJ1-1, with no clear D. Deletions cut 0 bases from V and 4 bases from J, with 6 bases between. The CDR3 totals 13 residues. Germline values: CDR1 MNHEY, CDR2 SVGAGI. The CDR3 DNA reads TGTGCCAGCAGTTACTCTACAAGCACTGAAGCTTTCTTT. This gives the protein CASSYSTSTEAFF.

The chain is built from TRBV5-6 and TRBJ2-7, with D possibly TRBD2 on 6 matching bases. This CDR3 contains 14 residues. Trimming removed 4 bases from V and 4 bases from J, with 15 bases in between. The germline V gene has CDR1 SGHDT and CDR2 YYEEEE. The CDR3 region is CASSEGTLTYEQYF. As DNA, the CDR3 is TGTGCCAGCAGCGAGGGGACTTTGACGTACGAGCAGTACTTC. The full variable domain, completed using reference TRBV5-6 and TRBJ2-7, is DAGVTQSPTHLIKTRGQQVTLRCSPKSGHDTVSWYQQALGQGPQFIFQYYEEEERQRGNFPDRFSGHQFPNYSSELNVNALLLGDSALYLCASSEGTLTYEQYFGPGTRLTVT.

The chain links TRBV4-1 to TRBJ2-5; 7 positions agree with TRBD1. The CDR3 sequence is 13 residues long. Germline CDR1 MGHRA, CDR2 YSYEKL. Losses at the gene ends were 4 bases for V and 5 bases for J; bases not matched to a gene: 4. Written as DNA, the CDR3 is TGCGCCAGCAGCCGCGACAGGGAGGAGACCCAGTACTTC. As protein: CASSRDREETQYF.

The table lists this clone with a few counts. CDR3 DNA sequence: TGTGCCAGCAGCCCCTCGGCAGGCTTGAACACTGAAGCTTTCTTT. This translates into CASSPSAGLNTEAFF. The gene calls are TRBV7-9 and TRBJ1-1; D is ambiguous. The V and J ends lost 5 bases and 0 bases respectively, with 13 bases between them. CDR1 SEHNR and CDR2 FQNEAQ come from the germline V gene (reference sequence). The CDR3 is 15 residues long.

The CDR3 nucleotides read TGTGCCAGCAGGGTTAGGACAGGGAGGTACGAGCAGTACTTC. It is translated as CASRVRTGRYEQYF. The V gene is TRBV27, the J gene TRBJ2-7; 8 bases match TRBD1. With V trimmed by 6 bases and J by 4 bases, 8 bases remained unmatched. The germline CDR1 and CDR2 sequences are MNHEY and SMNVEV (reference sequence). The CDR3 runs 14 residues.

Worth noting for this clone: One end of the junction is discordant with germline, which a read error may explain. The chain is built from TRBV30 and TRBJ2-7, with 10 bases fitting TRBD1. The V gene's germline CDR1 is GTSNPN and CDR2 SVGIG (reference sequence). The CDR3 contains 13 residues. CDR3 loop: CAWPGTGAQGEVF. In DNA, the CDR3 is TGTGCCTGGCCCGGGACAGGGGCACAGGGTGAGGTCTTC.

The chain carries TRBV13 and TRBJ2-1; possibly TRBD1 or TRBD2 for D (5 bases each). The CDR3 sequence is 15 residues long. The V gene lost 7 bases and the J gene lost 5 bases, with 18 bases spanning the gap. Germline CDR1 is PRHDT and CDR2 is FYEKMQ (reference sequence). The DNA for the CDR3 is TGTGCCAGCACCAACCCCGGGGCCGTTAACAATGAGCAGTTCTTC. This sequence encodes CASTNPGAVNNEQFF.

The chain carries TRBV6-5 and TRBJ2-1; 9 bases align to TRBD1. Looked up from germline, CDR1 is MNHEY and CDR2 is SVGAGI. The junction had 7 bases not matched to a gene; V was cut back by 6 bases and J by 7 bases. The length of the CDR3 is 14 residues. The CDR3 region is CASRHRGPPNEQFF. The CDR3 nucleotides are TGTGCCAGCAGGCACAGGGGGCCCCCAAATGAGCAGTTCTTC.

This clone showed up just a few times. V and J are TRBV6-1 and TRBJ1-6; 8 positions match TRBD1. J was trimmed by 9 bases and V by 3 bases; bases with no gene match: 10. The CDR3 consists of 16 residues. CDR1 is MNHNS and CDR2 is SASEGT in the germline V gene. CDR3 sequence: CASSELGQGRGSPLHF. DNA for the CDR3: TGTGCCAGCAGTGAGCTCGGACAGGGAAGAGGTTCACCCCTCCACTTT.

The chain is built from TRBV7-9 and TRBJ2-7; 8 positions match TRBD1. The CDR3 is 14 amino acids. The junction had 6 bases not matched to a gene; V was cut back by 5 bases and J by 3 bases. Germline values: CDR1 SEHNR, CDR2 FQNEAQ (reference sequence). This CDR3 is CASSVRQGIYEQYF. The DNA of the CDR3 is TGTGCCAGCAGCGTCCGACAGGGGATCTACGAGCAGTACTTC.

The DNA for the CDR3 is TGTGCCAGCAGCGAGGGGACAGCCATGAACACTGAAGCTTTCTTT. Its translation is CASSEGTAMNTEAFF. The chain carries TRBV13 and TRBJ1-1; 7 nucleotides line up with TRBD1. Germline values: CDR1 PRHDT, CDR2 FYEKMQ (reference sequence). CDR3 length: 15 amino acids. V lost 5 bases to trimming and J lost 0 bases; unmatched junction nucleotides: 6. The full variable domain, in which reference TRBV13 and TRBJ1-1 provide the parts outside the CDR3, is AAGVIQSPRHLIKEKRETATLKCYPIPRHDTVYWYQQGPGQDPQFLISFYEKMQSDKGSIPDRFSAQQFSDYHSELNMSSLELGDSALYFCASSEGTAMNTEAFFGQGTRLTVV.

The chain employs TRBV27 and TRBJ2-1, with D perhaps given as TRBD1 or TRBD2 (6 bases each). V dropped 2 bases and J dropped 7 bases, with 15 bases sitting between them. This CDR3 has 15 amino acids. The V gene's germline CDR1 is MNHEY and CDR2 SMNVEV (reference sequence). The CDR3 DNA sequence: TGTGCCAGCAGTTTAGCCGGGGGCCCTTGGAATGAGCAGTTCTTC. It codes for CASSLAGGPWNEQFF.

The rearrangement links TRBV5-8 to TRBJ1-5; D not certain. V dropped 0 bases and J dropped 4 bases, with 17 bases sitting between them. The CDR3 has 17 residues. Germline V CDR1 and CDR2: SGHTS, YDEGEE. In nucleotides, the CDR3 is TGTGCCAGCAGCTTGGGGACGGACGTCGGAGGGAATCAGCCCCAGCATTTT. It translates to CASSLGTDVGGNQPQHF.

Regarding this clone: A much larger clone differs from this one at a single base, so this may be a read error. This rearrangement joins TRBV11-2 to TRBJ1-3; D is perhaps TRBD1 (6 bases). The germline V gene has CDR1 SGHAT and CDR2 FQNNGV. The CDR3 totals 14 residues. V was cut by 3 bases and J by 0 bases, with 6 bases left in between. CDR3 in DNA: TGTGCCAGCAGCTTGGACAGCTCTGGAAACACCATATATTTT. This encodes CASSLDSSGNTIYF.

The chain links TRBV19 to TRBJ2-3; D may correspond to TRBD1 or TRBD2 (6 bases each). The V and J ends lost 1 base and 1 base respectively, with 15 bases between them. Germline values: CDR1 LNHDA, CDR2 SQIVND (reference sequence). CDR3 length: 17 residues. The CDR3 loop is CASSIGVGGFGTDTQYF. CDR3 nucleotide sequence: TGTGCCAGTAGTATAGGAGTCGGGGGCTTTGGCACAGATACGCAGTATTTT.

This clone came up a few times. The chain is built from TRBV2 and TRBJ2-7; D possibly matches TRBD1 or TRBD2 (6 bases each). From germline, CDR1 is SNHLY and CDR2 FYNNEI. CDR3 length equals 15 residues. V gave up 7 bases and J gave up 0 bases, with 16 bases separating them. The CDR3 DNA sequence: TGTGCCAGCACCCCGGGGGCAGGGAGCTCCTACGAGCAGTACTTC. Amino acids: CASTPGAGSSYEQYF.

DNA of the CDR3: TGTGCCAGCAGCTTGGGAGCAAACACTGAAGCTTTCTTT. Its translation is CASSLGANTEAFF. The chain recombines TRBV5-6 with TRBJ1-1; the D is unclear. In germline, CDR1 is SGHDT, CDR2 YYEEEE. The CDR3 is 13 amino acids. The V end lost 0 bases, the J end lost 2 bases, and 5 bases lay between the germline ends. The full variable domain, rest sourced from reference TRBV5-6 and TRBJ1-1, is DAGVTQSPTHLIKTRGQQVTLRCSPKSGHDTVSWYQQALGQGPQFIFQYYEEEERQRGNFPDRFSGHQFPNYSSELNVNALLLGDSALYLCASSLGANTEAFFGQGTRLTVV.

The chain combines TRBV4-3 with TRBJ1-2, with D perhaps TRBD1 (6 bases). CDR3 length: 15 residues. Germline CDR1 LGHNA, CDR2 YSLEER. Trimming cost V 4 bases and J 8 bases, with 20 bases left between them. In nucleotides, the CDR3 is TGCGCCAGCAGCCCGGCCGGGGCAGGGGTGAGGGGCTACACCTTC. The encoded protein is CASSPAGAGVRGYTF.

This clone was detected once. The genes are TRBV11-2 and TRBJ1-5, with no clear D. V gave up 7 bases and J gave up 6 bases, with 19 bases separating them. This CDR3 is built from 15 residues. Germline CDR1 is SGHAT and CDR2 is FQNNGV. The CDR3 DNA reads TGTGCCAGCAACGACGACCCCAGTGGAAGTCAGCCCCAGCATTTT. Amino acids: CASNDDPSGSQPQHF.